The 2 T cell receptor beta chains below were found in one sample sequenced in a study of blood T cells in healthy people across ages. PCR was performed a second time for roughly 7 to 11 cycles using a sample-barcoded 5' primer and a J-beta primer mix. TCRdb reprocessed the 5' RACE reads via MiXCR and lists one record per CDR3 protein. The data show around 800,000 distinct CDR3 sequences, with 55% to 65% seen just once and around a quarter held by the top ten. The sequencing input was blood. The receptors originated from a man aged 30 to 45 in good health.

CDR3 residues: CASSPPGQGHQFF. CDR3 nucleotide sequence: TGTGCCAGCTCACCACCGGGACAGGGGCATCAGTTCTTC. The chain carries TRBV18 and TRBJ2-1; TRBD1 matches 10 bases. The J segment lost 13 bases and the V segment lost 0 bases, leaving 3 bases of the junction unmatched. This CDR3 contains 13 residues. The germline V gene encodes CDR1 KGHSH and CDR2 LQKENI. Combining the CDR3 with reference TRBV18 and TRBJ2-1 gives the whole variable domain NAGVMQNPRHLVRRRGQEARLRCSPMKGHSHVYWYRQLPEEGLKFMVYLQKENIIDESGMPKERFSAEFPKEGPSILRIQQVVRGDSAAYFCASSPPGQGHQFFGPGTRLTVL.

CDR3 nucleotide sequence: TGCAGTGCTCCCCCGGGCTACACCTTC. This encodes CSAPPGYTF. This chain links TRBV20-1 with TRBJ1-2; D is unresolved. This CDR3 is 9 amino acids long. CDR1 is DFQATT, CDR2 SNEGSKA, per germline (reference sequence). Trimming took 5 bases from V and 8 from J, leaving 6 bases between them.